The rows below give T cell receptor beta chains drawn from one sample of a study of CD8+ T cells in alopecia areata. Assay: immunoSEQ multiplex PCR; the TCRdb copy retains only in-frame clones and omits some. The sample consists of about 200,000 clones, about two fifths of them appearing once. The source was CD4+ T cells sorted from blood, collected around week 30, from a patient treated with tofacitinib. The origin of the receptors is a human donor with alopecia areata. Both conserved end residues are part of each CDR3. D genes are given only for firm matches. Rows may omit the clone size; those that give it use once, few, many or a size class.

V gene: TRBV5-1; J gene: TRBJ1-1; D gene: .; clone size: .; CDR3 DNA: TGCGCCAGCAGCTTGGACGGAATTGGCGGCACTGAAGCTTTCTTT; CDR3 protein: CASSLDGIGGTEAFF
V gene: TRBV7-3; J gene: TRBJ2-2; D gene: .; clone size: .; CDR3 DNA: TGTGCCAGCAGCGCCGCCACAGCGGGGAACACCGGGGAGCTGTTTTTT; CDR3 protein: CASSAATAGNTGELFF
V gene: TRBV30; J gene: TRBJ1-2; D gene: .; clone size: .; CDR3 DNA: TGTGCCTGGACGTTTAACTATGGCTACACCTTC; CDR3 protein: CAWTFNYGYTF
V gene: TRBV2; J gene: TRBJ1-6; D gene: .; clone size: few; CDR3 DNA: TGTGCCAGCAGTGGACAGCCCTGGCCCCTCCACTTT; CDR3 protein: CASSGQPWPLHF
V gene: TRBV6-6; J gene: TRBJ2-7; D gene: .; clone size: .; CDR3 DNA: TGTGCCAGCAGTTACGGGACGGACACCTACGAGCAGTACTTC; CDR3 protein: CASSYGTDTYEQYF
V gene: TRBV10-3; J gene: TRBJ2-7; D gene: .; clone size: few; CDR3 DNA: TGTGCCATCAAGGGGGAGGGATACTCCTACGAGCAGTACTTC; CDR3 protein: CAIKGEGYSYEQYF
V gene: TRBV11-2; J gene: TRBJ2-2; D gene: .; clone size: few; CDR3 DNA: TGTGCCAGCAGCTTTTTGTCAAGGGAAGCCGGGGAGCTGTTTTTT; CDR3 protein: CASSFLSREAGELFF
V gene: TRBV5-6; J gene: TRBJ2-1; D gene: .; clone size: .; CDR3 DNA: TGTGCCAGCAGCTTGGCGGATGAGCAGTTCTTC; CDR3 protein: CASSLADEQFF
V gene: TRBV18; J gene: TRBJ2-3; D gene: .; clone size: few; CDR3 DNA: TGTGCCAGCTCACCACAGTCCCAGGTGGATACGCAGTATTTT; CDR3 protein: CASSPQSQVDTQYF
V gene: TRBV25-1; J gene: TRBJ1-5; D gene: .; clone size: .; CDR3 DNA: TGTGCCAGCAGTGAATACACTTTCAATCAGCCCCAGCATTTT; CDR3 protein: CASSEYTFNQPQHF
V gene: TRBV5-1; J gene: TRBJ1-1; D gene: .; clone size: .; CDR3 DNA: TGCGCCAGCAGCGCGCGGGAAGGGTGGAACACTGAAGCTTTCTTT; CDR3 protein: CASSAREGWNTEAFF
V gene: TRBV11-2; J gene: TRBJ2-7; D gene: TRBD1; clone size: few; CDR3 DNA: TGTGCCAGCAGCTCCCAGGGGGCGGTCAACTACGAGCAGTACTTC; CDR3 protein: CASSSQGAVNYEQYF
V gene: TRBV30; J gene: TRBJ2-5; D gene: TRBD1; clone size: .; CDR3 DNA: TGTGCCTTGGACAGGGGAGGGGAGACCCAGTACTTC; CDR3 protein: CALDRGGETQYF
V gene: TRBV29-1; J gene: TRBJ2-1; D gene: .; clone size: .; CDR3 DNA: TGCAGCATTCGGACTACCTCCTACAATGAGCAGTTCTTC; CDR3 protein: CSIRTTSYNEQFF
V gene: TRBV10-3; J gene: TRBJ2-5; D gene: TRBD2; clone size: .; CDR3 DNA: TGTGCCATCAGTGAGATGAGGGCTAGCGGGATAGAGACCCAGTACTTC; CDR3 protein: CAISEMRASGIETQYF
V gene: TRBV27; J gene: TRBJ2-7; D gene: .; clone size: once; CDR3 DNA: TGTGCCAGCAGTGGGACTGTGGAAAGGCAGTACTTC; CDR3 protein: CASSGTVERQYF
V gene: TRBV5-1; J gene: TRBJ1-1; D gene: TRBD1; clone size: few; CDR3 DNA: TGCGCCAGCAGCACCAGACAGGGGGAAATGGAAGCTTTCTTT; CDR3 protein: CASSTRQGEMEAFF
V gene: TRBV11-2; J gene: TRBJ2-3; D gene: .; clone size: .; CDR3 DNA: TGTGCCAGCAGCTTTCGCCGGACCCGAGGCACAGATACGCAGTATTTT; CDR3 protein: CASSFRRTRGTDTQYF
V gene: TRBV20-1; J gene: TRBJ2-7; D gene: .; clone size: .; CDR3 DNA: TGCAGTGCTAGTCTAGCAGGCGAGCAGTACTTC; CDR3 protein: CSASLAGEQYF
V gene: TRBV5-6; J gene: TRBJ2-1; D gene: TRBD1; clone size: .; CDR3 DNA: TGTGCCAGCAGCTCGGTGGGACAGGCCTACAATGAGCAGTTCTTC; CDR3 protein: CASSSVGQAYNEQFF
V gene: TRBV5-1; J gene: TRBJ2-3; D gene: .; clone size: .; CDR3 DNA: TGCGCCAGCAGATTGGGGGGCTCTAGCACAGATACGCAGTATTTT; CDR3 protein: CASRLGGSSTDTQYF
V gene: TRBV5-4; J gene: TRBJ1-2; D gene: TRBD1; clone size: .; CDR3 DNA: TGTGCCAGCAGCTCCGGGACAGGGGGGTATGGCTACACCTTC; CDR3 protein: CASSSGTGGYGYTF
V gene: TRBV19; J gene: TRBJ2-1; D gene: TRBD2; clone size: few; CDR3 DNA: TGTGCCAGTAGAACAGGTGCGGGGGTTGGTGAGCAGTTCTTC; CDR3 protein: CASRTGAGVGEQFF
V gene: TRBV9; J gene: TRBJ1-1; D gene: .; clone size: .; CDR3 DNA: TGTGCCAGCAGCTTTGATATAGGGAATGCTGAAGCTTTCTTT; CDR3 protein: CASSFDIGNAEAFF
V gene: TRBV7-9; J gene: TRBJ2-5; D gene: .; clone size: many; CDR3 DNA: TGTGCCAGCAGCTTAGCGCTAGGCTATCGGCAAGAGACCCAGTACTTC; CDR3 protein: CASSLALGYRQETQYF
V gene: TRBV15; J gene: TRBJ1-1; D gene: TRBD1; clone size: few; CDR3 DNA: TGTGCCACCAGCAGTGGACCGGGACAGGGGAACACTGAAGCTTTCTTT; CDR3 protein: CATSSGPGQGNTEAFF
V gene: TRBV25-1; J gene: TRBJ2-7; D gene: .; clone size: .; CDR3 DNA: TGTGCCAGCAGTGAATACCCAAGGTACGAGCAGTACTTC; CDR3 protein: CASSEYPRYEQYF
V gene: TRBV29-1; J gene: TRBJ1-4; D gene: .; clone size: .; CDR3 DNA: TGCAGCGTTGAAAGACGGCTTAATGAAAAACTGTTTTTT; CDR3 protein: CSVERRLNEKLFF
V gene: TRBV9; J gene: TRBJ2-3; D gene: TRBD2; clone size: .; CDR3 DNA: TGTGCCAGCACCAGGACTAGCGGATTCACAGATACGCAGTATTTT; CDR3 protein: CASTRTSGFTDTQYF
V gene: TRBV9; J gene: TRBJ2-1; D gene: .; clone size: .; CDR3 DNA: TGTGCCAGCAGCGTTCCGGGACTCAGCTCCTACAATGAGCAGTTCTTC; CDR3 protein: CASSVPGLSSYNEQFF
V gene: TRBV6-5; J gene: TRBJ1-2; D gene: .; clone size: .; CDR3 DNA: TGTGCCAGCAGTTTGGGAGGGGTCTTCCTTAACTATGGCTACACCTTC; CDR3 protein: CASSLGGVFLNYGYTF
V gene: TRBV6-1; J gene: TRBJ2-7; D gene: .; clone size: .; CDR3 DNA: TGTGCCAGCAGCCCCGGAGCAGGGGAGGAGCAGTACTTC; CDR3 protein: CASSPGAGEEQYF
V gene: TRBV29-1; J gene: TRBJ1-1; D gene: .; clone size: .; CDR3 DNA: TGCAGCGGATTCAGAGAGGGTGAAGCTTTCTTT; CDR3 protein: CSGFREGEAFF
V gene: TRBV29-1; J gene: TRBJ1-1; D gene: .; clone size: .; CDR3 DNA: TGCAGCGCCCGGGTTTCGAACACTGAAGCTTTCTTT; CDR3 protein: CSARVSNTEAFF
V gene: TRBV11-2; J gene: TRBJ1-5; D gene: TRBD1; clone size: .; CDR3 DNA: TGTGCCAGCAGCTTCGGACAGGGCTTTCATCAGCCCCAGCATTTT; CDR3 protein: CASSFGQGFHQPQHF
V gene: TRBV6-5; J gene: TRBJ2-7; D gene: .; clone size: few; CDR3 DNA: TGTGCCAGCAGTAACGGACGGAGGGGCTCCTACGAGCAGTACTTC; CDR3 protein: CASSNGRRGSYEQYF
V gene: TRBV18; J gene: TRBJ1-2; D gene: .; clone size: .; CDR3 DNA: TGTGCCAGCTCACCTAGCAATGGCTACACCTTC; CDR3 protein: CASSPSNGYTF
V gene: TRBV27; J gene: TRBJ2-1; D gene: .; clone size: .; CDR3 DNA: TGTGCCAGCAGTTTATCCTCAGGGATTTCCTACAATGAGCAGTTCTTC; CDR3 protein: CASSLSSGISYNEQFF
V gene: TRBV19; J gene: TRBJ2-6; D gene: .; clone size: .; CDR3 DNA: TGTGCCAGTAGCTACTCTGGGGCCAACGTCCTGACTTTC; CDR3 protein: CASSYSGANVLTF
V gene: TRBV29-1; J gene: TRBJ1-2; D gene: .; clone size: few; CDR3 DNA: TGCAGCGTTGAGAAGGGAGTAGGGCTTGGCTACACCTTC; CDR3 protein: CSVEKGVGLGYTF
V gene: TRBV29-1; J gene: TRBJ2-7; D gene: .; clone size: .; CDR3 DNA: TGCAGCGGATGGGAGGGGGCCGAGCAGTACTTC; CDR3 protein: CSGWEGAEQYF
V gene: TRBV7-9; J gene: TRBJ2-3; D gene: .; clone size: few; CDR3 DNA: TGTGCCAGCAGCTTAGCGAGGGCGGGGGCCGCAGATACGCAGTATTTT; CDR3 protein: CASSLARAGAADTQYF
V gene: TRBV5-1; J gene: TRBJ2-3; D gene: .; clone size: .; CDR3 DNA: TGCGCCAGCAGCTTTGGAAGCGGAGGAGATACGCAGTATTTT; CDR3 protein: CASSFGSGGDTQYF
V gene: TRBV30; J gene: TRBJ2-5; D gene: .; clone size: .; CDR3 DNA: TGTGCCTGGAGTACGCGGCAGATCCAAGAGACCCAGTACTTC; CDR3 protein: CAWSTRQIQETQYF
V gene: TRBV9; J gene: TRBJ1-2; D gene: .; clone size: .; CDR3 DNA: TGTGCCAGCAGTGCAACTGGGATTTATGGCTACACCTTC; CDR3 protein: CASSATGIYGYTF
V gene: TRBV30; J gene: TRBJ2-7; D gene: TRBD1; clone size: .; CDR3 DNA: TGTGCCTGGAGTGGAACGACAGGGGGCGCGATTTACGAGCAGTACTTC; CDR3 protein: CAWSGTTGGAIYEQYF
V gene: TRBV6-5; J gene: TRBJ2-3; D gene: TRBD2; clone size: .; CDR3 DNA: TGTGCCAGCAGTTACTCGTGGGGCGGGGGAGATACGCAGTATTTT; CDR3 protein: CASSYSWGGGDTQYF
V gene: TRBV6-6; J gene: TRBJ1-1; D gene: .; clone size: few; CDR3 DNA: TGTGCCAGCATGGGGGATATAGGGGTAACTGAAGCTTTCTTT; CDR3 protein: CASMGDIGVTEAFF
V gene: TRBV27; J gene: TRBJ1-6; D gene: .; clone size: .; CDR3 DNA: TGTGCCAGCAGTTTTATGGTCGGTTCACCCCTCCACTTT; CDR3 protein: CASSFMVGSPLHF
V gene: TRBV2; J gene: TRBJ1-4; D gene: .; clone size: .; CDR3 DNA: TGTGCCAGCGTGGGTAGTAATGAAAAGCTGTTTTTT; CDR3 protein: CASVGSNEKLFF
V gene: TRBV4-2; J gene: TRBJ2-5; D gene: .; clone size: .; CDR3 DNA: TGTGCCAGCAGCCAAGATACCCCGGAAGAGACCCAGTACTTC; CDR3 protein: CASSQDTPEETQYF
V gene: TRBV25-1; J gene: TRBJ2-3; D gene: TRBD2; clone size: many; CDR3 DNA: TGTGCCAGTACTAGCGGGAGAGGGACAGATACGCAGTATTTT; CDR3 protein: CASTSGRGTDTQYF
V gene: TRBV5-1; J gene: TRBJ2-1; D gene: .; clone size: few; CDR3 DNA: TGCGCCAGCAGCCCGCTGGAGACCCTGAGCTCCTACAATGAGCAGTTCTTC; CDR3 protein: CASSPLETLSSYNEQFF